The 15 T cell receptor beta chains presented below share a single source sample, sequenced in a study of tumor-infiltrating lymphocytes in primary liver carcinoma. From unsorted bulk tissue weighing about 18-30 mg, DNA and RNA were co-extracted. Synthesis of TCR beta cDNA was carried out from 450 to 650 ng total RNA with a constant-region primer. Construction of TCR beta libraries relied on three successive nested multiplex PCR rounds employing slightly modified ARM-PCR. The first two PCR rounds used TRBV1-TRBV30 primers with a Cbeta primer, 9 to 11 cycles each. MiXCR, run by TCRdb on the multiplex PCR reads, gives a single entry per CDR3 protein. The sample holds some 94,000 distinct CDR3 sequences, more than 60% seen once. Specimen: liver tumor tissue from sampling region 5. Subset meaning: tumor region T5, tumor centre. All receptors come from an older woman with primary liver carcinoma and hepatitis B virus infection.

This clonotype came up a few times. A much bigger clone sits one base away, suggesting this may be a read error. This chain connects TRBV20-1 to TRBJ2-1, with TRBD2 matching 7 bases. The CDR3 runs to 14 residues. V lost 3 bases to trimming and J lost 7 bases; unmatched junction nucleotides: 9. CDR1 is DFQATT and CDR2 is SNEGSKA in the germline V gene (reference sequence). CDR3 region: CSARSGRTRNEQFF. Here the CDR3 DNA reads TGCAGTGCTAGGTCCGGGAGGACCAGGAATGAGCAGTTCTTC.

As regards this clonotype: A much larger clone sits a single nucleotide away, making a read error possible. This rearrangement joins TRBV7-8 to TRBJ2-1; 11 bases are a match to TRBD2. The germline V gene encodes CDR1 SGHVS and CDR2 FQNEAQ. This CDR3 comprises 18 residues. CDR3 amino acids: CASSSGVLAGGTYNERFF. CDR3 nucleotide sequence: TGTGCCAGCAGCTCCGGGGTGCTAGCGGGGGGTACCTACAATGAGCGGTTCTTC.

The J gene is TRBJ2-7, the V gene TRBV18, with 9 nucleotides matching TRBD2. The V gene end was trimmed by 4 bases and the J gene end by 6 bases; junction bases not matched to a gene: 10. Per the germline V gene, CDR1 is KGHSH and CDR2 is LQKENI. The CDR3 covers 15 residues. The CDR3: CASSLTSGRVTEQYF. CDR3 nucleotide sequence: TGTGCCAGCTCACTGACTAGCGGTCGAGTAACCGAGCAGTACTTC.

To note about this clonotype: Mismatch with germline at one junction end may stem from a read error. V gene TRBV12-3 or TRBV12-4 combines with J gene TRBJ2-1, with D tentatively TRBD2 (5 bases). The CDR3 is 14 amino acids. CDR3 sequence (DNA): TGTGCCAGCTGTGACAAGGGCCGTCACGGGGAGCAATTCTTC. Amino acids: CASCDKGRHGEQFF.

There are many counts of this clonotype. The rearrangement links TRBV10-1 to TRBJ2-2; D is possibly TRBD2 (8 bases). The CDR3 extends over 16 amino acids. Looked up from germline, CDR1 is WNHNN and CDR2 is SYGVQD (reference sequence). V gave up 6 bases and J gave up 4 bases, with 18 bases separating them. The CDR3 bases are TGCGCCAGCAGCCCGGGACTAGGGGGCTCCACCGGGGAGCTGTTTTTT. It specifies CASSPGLGGSTGELFF.

This clonotype has ten or more counts. The V call is TRBV5-4, the J call TRBJ1-1; 8 positions agree with TRBD1. This CDR3 has 15 amino acids. V was pared by 4 bases and J by 3 bases, with 8 bases of the junction left unmatched. The germline V gene has CDR1 SGHNT and CDR2 YYREEE (reference sequence). The CDR3 DNA follows: TGTGCCAGCAGCCCCGGGACAGGTAGGGACACTGAAGCTTTCTTT. Translation: CASSPGTGRDTEAFF.

Remarks on this clonotype: Germline and junction disagree at one end, which may indicate a read error. This CDR3 reads CASSQAGQGSWACEKLFF. In nucleotides, the CDR3 is TGCGCAAGCAGCCAAGCGGGACAGGGTTCTTGGGCGTGCGAAAAACTGTTTTTT. The V and J genes are TRBV4-1 and TRBJ1-4; 9 bases are shared with TRBD1. From germline, CDR1 is MGHRA and CDR2 YSYEKL. The CDR3 spans 18 residues.

Only a few counts were recorded for this clonotype. The J gene is TRBJ2-7, the V gene TRBV15, with D perhaps TRBD1 (5 bases). CDR1 and CDR2 (germline): LNHNV, YYDKDF (reference sequence). V lost 8 bases, J lost 0 bases, and 8 bases lay in between. The CDR3 has 12 residues. CDR3 residues: CATGATSYEQYF. Here the CDR3 DNA reads TGTGCCACCGGGGCGACCTCCTACGAGCAGTACTTC.

This clonotype was observed a few times. V usage is TRBV25-1 and J usage is TRBJ2-1; D tentatively reads TRBD1 or TRBD2 (6 bases each). Germline CDR1 MGHDK, CDR2 SYGVNS. The CDR3 totals 13 residues. Trimming took off 5 bases at V and 7 bases at J, with 12 bases between the two ends. CDR3 DNA sequence: TGTGCCAGCAGTTTACTAGGGGGGAATGAGCAGTTCTTC. It is translated as CASSLLGGNEQFF.

With respect to this clonotype: The junction departs from the called germline gene at one end, perhaps through a read error. The V and J genes are TRBV6-1 and TRBJ2-2, with TRBD2 matching 8 bases. CDR3 length: 14 residues. Germline V gives CDR1 MNHNS, CDR2 SASEGT. In DNA, the CDR3 is TGTGCCAGTAGTGACGGGAGGGCCACCGGGGAGCTGTCTTTT. Encoded protein: CASSDGRATGELSF.

About this clonotype itself: One end of the junction is discordant with germline, which a read error may explain. This chain connects TRBV11-3 to TRBJ2-5; D is perhaps TRBD1 or TRBD2 (5 bases each). The CDR3 runs 15 residues. Looked up from germline, CDR1 is SGHNT and CDR2 is YENEEA. The CDR3 DNA sequence: TGTTCCAGCAGCTCCCGTTGGGGGTACCAAGAGACTCAGTACTTC. It encodes CSSSSRWGYQETQYF. The full variable domain, with the rest looked up from reference TRBV11-3 and TRBJ2-5, is EAGVVQSPRYKIIEKKQPVAFWCNPISGHNTLYWYLQNLGQGPELLIRYENEEAVDDSQLPKDRFSAERLKGVDSTLKIQPAELGDSAVYLCSSSSRWGYQETQYFGPGTRLLVL.

With regard to this clonotype: A junction boundary mismatches the germline segment, possibly from a read error. The CDR3 nucleotides are TGTGCCAGCAATCCCGGGACAGGGGGCAACTACGAACAGTACTTC. This sequence encodes CASNPGTGGNYEQYF. The chain joins TRBV11-3 to TRBJ2-7, with 12 bases lining up with TRBD1. CDR1 and CDR2 from the germline V gene are SGHNT and YENEEA. This CDR3 has 15 residues.

This clonotype was seen only a few times. The chain joins TRBV16 to TRBJ2-1, with D possibly being TRBD2 (5 bases). With 1 base removed from V and 10 bases from J, the gap between germline ends came to 17 bases. The CDR3 has 15 amino acids. In germline, CDR1 is KGHSY, CDR2 FQNENV. The DNA for the CDR3 is TGTGCCAGCAGCCAATTGGGCGGGCTTCCAACGGAGCAGTTCTTC. Translating gives CASSQLGGLPTEQFF. The entire variable domain, with the rest obtained from reference TRBV16 and TRBJ2-1, is as follows: GEEVAQTPKHLVRGEGQKAKLYCAPIKGHSYVFWYQQVLKNEFKFLISFQNENVFDETGMPKERFSAKCLPNSPCSLEIQATKLEDSAVYFCASSQLGGLPTEQFFGPGTRLTVL.

There are many counts of this clonotype. The rearrangement joins TRBV28 to TRBJ2-1, with a weak D call TRBD2 (5 bases). Trimming shortened V by 6 bases and J by 10 bases, and 10 bases separated the two germline ends. Germline CDR1 reads MDHEN; CDR2 reads SYDVKM. CDR3 size: 11 residues. The CDR3 DNA reads as TGTGCCAGCAGCCTAGCTAGAGAGCAGTTCTTC. Protein: CASSLAREQFF. Full variable domain (rest looked up from reference TRBV28 and TRBJ2-1): DVKVTQSSRYLVKRTGEKVFLECVQDMDHENMFWYRQDPGLGLRLIYFSYDVKMKEKGDIPEGYSVSREKKERFSLILESASTNQTSMYLCASSLAREQFFGPGTRLTVL.

With respect to this clonotype: Its ends do not fully match the called genes, so a read error is possible. CDR3 bases: TGCGCCAGCAGCCTCTTGTCGAACACCGAGGAGCTGTTTTTT. This gives the protein CASSLLSNTEELFF. The chain recombines TRBV5-1 with TRBJ2-2, with D hard to call. The CDR3 sequence is 14 residues long. Germline CDR1 reads SGHRS; CDR2 reads YFSETQ.